The present entry profiles one TCR beta chain with its context. The target antigen is unknown. With 60 Vbeta and 13 Jbeta primers, the PCR was carried out. The data were produced by immunoSEQ multiplex PCR, yet TCRdb's version contains in-frame clones alone and is incomplete. The sample carries some 130,000 clones, 80% recorded once. This entry is derived from a study of cytomegalovirus exposure and HLA in healthy donors. Study observations and caveats: There were reportedly fewer N-insertions in an Asian-associated ancestry cluster than the approximately 640-donor mean, in a later analysis.

The V gene's germline CDR1 is MRHNA and CDR2 SNTAGT. Losses at the gene ends were 7 bases for V and 5 bases for J; bases not matched to a gene: 15. The CDR3 is made up of 17 amino acids. The sequenced sample consisted of PBMCs. This sequence joins TRBV6-4 and TRBJ2-1; 9 bases agree with TRBD2. The TCR sequence derives from a male donor in good health and CMV-seronegative. CDR3 nucleotide sequence: TGTGCCAGCAAAAGGATAGCGGGAGATCCCTATAACAATGAGCAGTTCTTC. Translated: CASKRIAGDPYNNEQFF.